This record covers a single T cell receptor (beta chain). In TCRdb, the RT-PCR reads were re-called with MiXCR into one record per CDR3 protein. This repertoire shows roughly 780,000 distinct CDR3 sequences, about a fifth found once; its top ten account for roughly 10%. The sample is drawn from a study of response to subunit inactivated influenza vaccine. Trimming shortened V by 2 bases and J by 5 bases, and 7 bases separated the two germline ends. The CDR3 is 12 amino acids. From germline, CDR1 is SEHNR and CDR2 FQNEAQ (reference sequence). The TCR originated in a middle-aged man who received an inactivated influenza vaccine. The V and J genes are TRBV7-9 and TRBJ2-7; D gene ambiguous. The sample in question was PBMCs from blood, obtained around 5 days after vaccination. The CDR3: CASSLSQDEQYF. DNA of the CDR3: TGTGCCAGCAGCTTAAGTCAGGACGAGCAGTACTTC.